A single sample is the source of the 6 T cell receptor beta chains below, sequenced in a study of cytomegalovirus exposure and HLA in healthy donors. The PCR had 60 Vbeta and 13 Jbeta primers. Sequencing used immunoSEQ multiplex PCR; TCRdb keeps in-frame clones, though not all of them. Of about 180,000 clones in the sample, roughly 77% were seen once. Material: PBMCs. The receptors derive from a woman aged 25 to 39 in good health and CMV-seropositive.

The chain has TRBV15 and TRBJ2-7; 7 bases align to TRBD1. The V gene's germline CDR1 is LNHNV and CDR2 YYDKDF (reference sequence). The CDR3 covers 15 residues. V dropped 4 bases and J dropped 4; count of bases not matched to a gene: 10. The CDR3 reads CATSTHRDSLYEQYF. CDR3 sequence (DNA): TGTGCCACCAGCACCCACCGGGACAGCCTTTACGAGCAGTACTTC. The full variable domain, its missing parts supplied by reference TRBV15 and TRBJ2-7, is DAMVIQNPRYQVTQFGKPVTLSCSQTLNHNVMYWYQQKSSQAPKLLFHYYDKDFNNEADTPDNFQSRRPNTSFCFLDIRSPGLGDTAMYLCATSTHRDSLYEQYFGPGTRLTVT.

V and J are TRBV25-1 and TRBJ2-5, with unresolved D. Near its end, the DNA agrees better with TRBJ2-7, so the J call may be wrong. The CDR3 has 14 residues. The germline V gene encodes CDR1 MGHDK and CDR2 SYGVNS. The CDR3 nucleotides are TGTGCCAGCAGTGAGGGCAGCCGCTCCTACGAGCAGTACTTC. Protein product: CASSEGSRSYEQYF.

V is TRBV5-1 and J is TRBJ1-1, with D maybe TRBD1 (6 bases). The germline V gene has CDR1 SGHRS and CDR2 YFSETQ. Trimming took 5 bases from V and 5 from J, leaving 28 bases between them. The CDR3 length is 18 residues. CDR3 loop: CASRGSALVQGGRTEAFF. DNA of the CDR3: TGCGCCAGCAGAGGTTCGGCTTTGGTACAGGGTGGAAGGACTGAAGCTTTCTTT.

The rearrangement links TRBV6-5 to TRBJ2-7, with 10 bases identical to TRBD1. The CDR3 is 14 residues long. V dropped 7 bases and J dropped 3; count of bases not matched to a gene: 6. CDR1 is MNHEY and CDR2 is SVGAGI in the germline V gene. Here the CDR3 reads CASTPGQGFYEQYF. The CDR3 DNA follows: TGTGCCAGCACGCCGGGACAGGGGTTCTACGAGCAGTACTTC.

This chain uses TRBV10-2 with TRBJ2-7, with 7 bases fitting TRBD2. The junction had 5 bases not matched to a gene; V was cut back by 0 bases and J by 3 bases. Germline loops: CDR1 WSHSY, CDR2 SAAADI. The CDR3 has 15 residues. CDR3: CASSESRSSGYEQYF. The DNA of the CDR3 is TGCGCCAGCAGTGAGTCGCGTTCTAGCGGCTACGAGCAGTACTTC.

The rearrangement joins TRBV7-8 to TRBJ1-6, with no clear D. The V gene's germline CDR1 is SGHVS and CDR2 FQNEAQ. CDR3 length: 16 amino acids. The V end lost 7 bases, the J end lost 2 bases, and 15 bases lay between the germline ends. The CDR3 nucleotides read TGTGCCAGCACCCTTGAGGCCTCCCCCTATAATTCACCCCTCCACTTT. It encodes CASTLEASPYNSPLHF.